This TCR beta chain was recorded in a study of blood T cells in healthy people across ages (dated by TCRdb to between 2015 and 2016). In terms of the full investigation: In model experiments, roughly one uniquely barcoded TCR beta cDNA molecule per two T cells was captured by template switching. Age-related changes in TCR beta repertoire diversity were measured in the study by deep sequencing normalized with unique cDNA molecular identifiers. Four age groups were formed from the donors: young (average roughly 15 years), middle-aged (around 41), aged (over 55) and long-lived (less than 85). Donors of different ages were randomly distributed across sequencing lanes to avoid experimental bias. The study analyzed two additional independent replicas of 1 million unique cDNA reads from the same blood draw for two donors, one aged 18 to 30 and one aged 80 or older.

On the study overall, not on this receptor specifically: The percentage of naive T cells measured by flow cytometry correlated strongly with observed TCR beta diversity. Observed TCR beta diversity per million T cells fell roughly linearly with age, and a significant reduction was already apparent by age around 36. Because profiling used bulk unsorted PBMCs, naive and antigen-experienced compartments could not be compared conclusively. Estimates of total diversity based on one million sequenced T cells were considered lower bounds and underestimates. The CMV infection status of donors was not known, potentially confounding age-related changes in expanded clonotypes. Compared with the aged group, the long-lived group had more naive CD4+ T cells, fewer expanded clones and increased TCR diversity, suggesting age selection.

The library was prepared using 5' RACE. The instrument was an Illumina HiSeq 2500. The second PCR ran for about 6 to 11 cycles and used a J-beta primer mix along with a sample-barcoded 5' primer. Each TCR beta cDNA molecule received a unique molecular identifier from a template-switch 5' adaptor carrying 12 random nucleotides. At least 2.5 million CDR3-containing paired-end reads were obtained from each sample. All of the RNA was converted into first-strand cDNA using the Mint cDNA synthesis kit, with a TRBC-specific oligonucleotide serving as the primer. Following uracil-DNA glycosylase treatment, a first 18-cycle PCR with universal primers M1SS and BC2_uni_R was performed on all cDNA. Regarding the original processing steps: Normalization of each sample was performed by random selection of 1 million high-quality reads, each carrying a distinct molecular identifier. Reads sharing molecular identifiers were discarded rather than binned into consensus sequences. MiTCR, run with a Q25 quality threshold and the strictest error-elimination algorithm, handled CDR3 identification, clonotype clustering and error correction. A nonparametric unseen species model using Euler transformation provided a lower-bound estimate of total TCR beta diversity. The raw public data were reprocessed by TCRdb itself: fastp quality trimming at Q25, MiXCR clonotype calling, in-frame beta chains only. Merged by CDR3 protein, the rows form single entries marked with the most common genes and DNA. For this entry, the V and J calls and clone size follow TCRdb and not the study's own pipeline. Recorded for this sample are about 2 million distinct CDR3 sequences; around half of them occurred a single time. Clones ranked in the top ten supply around 2.1% of the sample.

Systemically healthy Caucasian individuals from Russia, around 39 in total and aged roughly 6 to 95 years, were included as donors. Each donor gave around 9 milliliters of peripheral blood, collected into EDTA-treated Vacutainer tubes. Ficoll-Paque density-gradient centrifugation was used to isolate PBMCs, with at least 6.5 million per sample. Trizol reagent was used to extract total RNA from the PBMCs, yielding at least 6 micrograms per sample. For every donor, flow cytometry on a PBMC aliquot measured the percentage of naive CD45RAhigh/CD27high T cells. This clonotype was seen more than once but under ten times. The specificity of this receptor is unknown. Base qualities are not recorded, but no much larger clone differs from it by a single base. The CDR1 and CDR2 encoded by the germline V gene are ENHRY and SYGVKD. Trimming costs V 0 bases and J 2 bases, and their ends lie 10 bases apart. Counted from cysteine to phenylalanine, this CDR3 has 15 amino acids. Of the read, only the CDR3 DNA is kept; its 45 bases are in frame from base 1.

The receptor was derived from a middle-aged woman in good health. The V and J segments used are TRBV10-3 and TRBJ2-5; the D gene cannot be resolved reliably. Specimen: blood. The DNA is TGTGCCATCAGTGAGTCGGGTAGTCAGCAAGAGACCCAGTACTTC. Protein translation: CAISESGSQQETQYF.